These T cell receptor beta chains were read from a single sample in a study of cytomegalovirus exposure and HLA in healthy donors. The protocol was immunoSEQ multiplex PCR, while the TCRdb copy is restricted to in-frame clones and leaves out a portion. The table lists 170,000 or so clones, more than 80% of them singletons. The material sequenced was PBMCs. These receptors were taken from a boy under 18 in good health and CMV-seronegative. CDR3s include the opening cysteine and the closing phenylalanine or tryptophan. D genes are given only for firm matches. Clone size is given for some rows only: seen once, a few or many times, or a class if the clone is expanded.

DNA,CDR3,J,size,D,V
TGTGCCAGCAGCTTGGATCAGAGGAGCTCCTACAATGAGCAGTTCTTC,CASSLDQRSSYNEQFF,TRBJ2-1,few,-,TRBV5-5
TGTGCCAGCAGCCAAAGAGGGTTAGACGAAAAACTGTTTTTT,CASSQRGLDEKLFF,TRBJ1-4,-,-,TRBV7-8
TGTGCCATCAGTGAGGATGGGGGCGTTGAATTCTACGAGCAGTACTTC,CAISEDGGVEFYEQYF,TRBJ2-7,-,-,TRBV10-3
TGTGCCAGCACACCTAGCGACACCGGGGAGCTGTTTTTT,CASTPSDTGELFF,TRBJ2-2,-,-,TRBV2
TGTGCCAGCAGCGCGGGACTAGCGGGGCAAACCGGGGAGCTGTTTTTT,CASSAGLAGQTGELFF,TRBJ2-2,-,TRBD2,TRBV7-2
TGTGCCAGCAGCCCCCTCTGGCAGGGCACTGAAGCTTTCTTT,CASSPLWQGTEAFF,TRBJ1-1,-,-,TRBV11-2
TGTGCCAGCACCAGTATTTCTAGCGGGAGTAATGAGCAGTTCTTC,CASTSISSGSNEQFF,TRBJ2-1,-,TRBD2,TRBV5-4
TGTGCCTGGAGAGGGACAGGGGGCCTCGGCGGGGGCTATGGCTACACCTTC,CAWRGTGGLGGGYGYTF,TRBJ1-2,-,TRBD1,TRBV30
TGTGCCAGCAGACCAGCGACAGCTCACCCCTATGGCTACACCTTC,CASRPATAHPYGYTF,TRBJ1-2,-,-,TRBV5-4
TGTGCCAGCAGCTTTTCGGGACAGGGCTACGAGCAGTACTTC,CASSFSGQGYEQYF,TRBJ2-7,once,TRBD1,TRBV7-8
TGTGCCAGCAGCTCGAGACAGACAGGGGGCGATGGCTACACCTTC,CASSSRQTGGDGYTF,TRBJ1-2,-,TRBD1,TRBV13
TGTGCCAGCAGTGACGGGGACAGGGGGGACCCTCCCTACGAGCAGTACTTC,CASSDGDRGDPPYEQYF,TRBJ2-7,-,TRBD1,TRBV6-1
TGTGCCAGCAGCGCGACTAGCCCGCAGTACTTC,CASSATSPQYF,TRBJ2-7,-,TRBD2,TRBV5-8
TGTGCCTGGAGTCGGGGGACAGGGAGAGGGAGCGGGGCCAACGTCCTGACTTTC,CAWSRGTGRGSGANVLTF,TRBJ2-6,-,TRBD1,TRBV30
TGTGCCAGCAGCGGGTCAGGGGATGGAAAACTGTTTTTT,CASSGSGDGKLFF,TRBJ1-4,-,-,TRBV5-5
TGTGCCAGCAGGACACAGGGGGCCAGTGAGCAGTTCTTC,CASRTQGASEQFF,TRBJ2-1,-,TRBD1,TRBV6-1
TGTGCCAGCAGTTCACCGGACAGGGGATACGCTGGCTACACCTTC,CASSSPDRGYAGYTF,TRBJ1-2,-,TRBD1,TRBV27
TGTGCCAGCAGTTCGACTAGCGGAGCCACAGATACGCAGTATTTT,CASSSTSGATDTQYF,TRBJ2-3,-,TRBD2,TRBV6-5
TGTGCCAGCAGCTTAACCGGAGGGGACGGCACAGATACGCAGTATTTT,CASSLTGGDGTDTQYF,TRBJ2-3,few,-,TRBV7-3
TGTGCCACCAGCAGAGATCGGCAGGGTAATCAGCCCCAGCATTTT,CATSRDRQGNQPQHF,TRBJ1-5,-,-,TRBV15
TGTGCCAGCAGCTTAACGGCCGGGACTGAAGCTTTCTTT,CASSLTAGTEAFF,TRBJ1-1,-,-,TRBV7-3
TGTGCCATCAGGAGGGACAGGGGGTCCGATCAGCCCCAGCATTTT,CAIRRDRGSDQPQHF,TRBJ1-5,-,TRBD1,TRBV10-3
TGCGCCAGCAGCCAAGAGAGCGGGAGGAACACCGGGGAGCTGTTTTTT,CASSQESGRNTGELFF,TRBJ2-2,-,TRBD2,TRBV4-3
TGCAGCGGGGGGGACGGAACCTCTAACTATGGCTACACCTTC,CSGGDGTSNYGYTF,TRBJ1-2,-,-,TRBV29-1
TGTGCCAGTAGTATGGCGGGGTTTCGTTCTATCCGAGAGCAGTACTTC,CASSMAGFRSIREQYF,TRBJ2-7,-,-,TRBV19
TGTGCCAGCAGCCCTGCTTGGAGGGGTGGGGAGACCCAGTACTTC,CASSPAWRGGETQYF,TRBJ2-5,-,-,TRBV9
TGTGCCTGGAGTGTACAGGGGGCAGACTATGGCTACACCTTC,CAWSVQGADYGYTF,TRBJ1-2,-,TRBD1,TRBV30
TGTGCCAGCAGCTTTGACGGGACAGGGGTTAACTATGGCTACACCTTC,CASSFDGTGVNYGYTF,TRBJ1-2,few,TRBD1,TRBV7-2
TGTGCCAGCAGTTTAGGGACAGGGGGCGAAACTGAAGCTTTCTTT,CASSLGTGGETEAFF,TRBJ1-1,-,TRBD1,TRBV27
TGTGCCAGCAATGGGGGCCAGCCTTTAGCCAAAAACATTCAGTACTTC,CASNGGQPLAKNIQYF,TRBJ2-4,few,-,TRBV2
TGTGCCAGCAGGTACAGGGGGTCCTATAATTCACCCCTCCACTTT,CASRYRGSYNSPLHF,TRBJ1-6,once,TRBD1,TRBV6-5
TGCAGCGTTGAAGATTTTGGTACAGGGGGGAGCACAGATACGCAGTATTTT,CSVEDFGTGGSTDTQYF,TRBJ2-3,few,TRBD1,TRBV29-1
TGTGCCAGCAGCAGGGGGGATGGAGTAGACGAGCAGTACTTC,CASSRGDGVDEQYF,TRBJ2-7,-,-,TRBV6-5
TGTGCCAGTAGTCCCCTGACAGGGCACTACAATGAGCAGTTCTTC,CASSPLTGHYNEQFF,TRBJ2-1,-,TRBD1,TRBV19
TGTGCCAGCAGTTACATGTCGGGACAGGCAACAGATACGCAGTATTTT,CASSYMSGQATDTQYF,TRBJ2-3,-,TRBD1,TRBV6-5
TGTGCCGGGGGCTCTCGGCAGGGCACTCCAGAGACCCAGTACTTC,CAGGSRQGTPETQYF,TRBJ2-5,-,-,TRBV30